The next 2 T cell receptor beta chains were all read from a single sample in a study of post-analysis software for immune sequencing data. Study results and limitations: Patients had higher frequencies than controls of a few TRBV segments, including TRBV5-6, TRBV5-1 and TRBV20-1.

Prepared TCR beta cDNA libraries contained unique molecular identifiers. One entry per CDR3 protein, called by TCRdb with MiXCR from the PCR reads. The profile shows approximately 730,000 distinct CDR3 sequences, roughly 46% of them singletons. For these TCRs, the target antigens are not known. Sequenced input: blood. These receptors came from a girl between 5 and 17 years old with multiple sclerosis.

This clonotype has just a few counts. The chain couples TRBV6-5 to TRBJ2-1, with TRBD2 identical over 11 bases. The V segment lost 6 bases and the J segment 0 bases; nucleotides outside the gene matches: 4. This CDR3 spans 16 amino acids. CDR1 and CDR2 (germline): MNHEY, SVGAGI. The CDR3 reads CASRETSGISYNEQFF. In DNA form, the CDR3 reads TGTGCCAGCAGAGAGACTAGCGGGATCTCCTACAATGAGCAGTTCTTC.

The chain uses TRBV20-1 and TRBJ2-1; 8 bases match TRBD2. V shed 1 base, J shed 1 base, and the junction held 9 bases outside the gene matches. Per the germline V gene, CDR1 is DFQATT and CDR2 is SNEGSKA (reference sequence). The CDR3 totals 17 residues. The CDR3, as DNA: TGCAGTGCTAGAGGTCCGGTAGCGGGAAGGTCCTACAATGAGCAGTTCTTC. Its protein product is CSARGPVAGRSYNEQFF.